This passage covers 25 T cell receptor beta chains from one sample sequenced in a study of blood T cell repertoires in COVID-19. Profiling relied on immunoSEQ multiplex PCR, and the TCRdb table lists in-frame clones only, not all of them. The sample contains around 240,000 clones, 70% to 90% of which appear only once. The specimen sequenced was PBMCs or T cells enriched from blood (not recorded which). These receptors were taken from a woman aged 45 to 65 who had recovered from COVID-19.

This clone was recorded once. The chain has TRBV18 and TRBJ2-7, with D possibly TRBD1 on 6 matching bases. The CDR3 loop spans 13 amino acids. The V gene lost 2 bases and the J gene lost 3 bases, with 8 bases spanning the gap. CDR1 is KGHSH, CDR2 LQKENI, per germline. CDR3 loop: CASSPSQGYEQYF. CDR3 nucleotide sequence: TGTGCCAGCTCACCATCACAGGGCTACGAGCAGTACTTC.

The chain links TRBV2 to TRBJ2-5; 8 bases are a match to TRBD1. Trimming removed 4 bases from V and 3 bases from J; junction bases left unmatched: 13. This CDR3 is 17 amino acids long. Germline lookup yields CDR1 SNHLY and CDR2 FYNNEI. CDR3 in DNA: TGTGCCAGCAGTGGGGGGGTGAGAGGACAGGGAGAAGAGACCCAGTACTTC. This codes for CASSGGVRGQGEETQYF.

J is TRBJ2-5 and V is TRBV2; TRBD2 matches at 7 bases. The germline V gene encodes CDR1 SNHLY and CDR2 FYNNEI. With V trimmed by 4 bases and J by 1 base, 6 bases remained unmatched. This CDR3 spans 15 amino acids. In nucleotides, the CDR3 is TGTGCCAGCAGTGGGGCTAGCGGCTTCCAAGAGACCCAGTACTTC. Its protein product is CASSGASGFQETQYF.

The chain has TRBV27 and TRBJ2-2; D is perhaps TRBD2 (5 bases). Per the germline V gene, CDR1 is MNHEY and CDR2 is SMNVEV (reference sequence). Trimming shortened V by 3 bases and J by 0 bases, and 8 bases separated the two germline ends. The CDR3 runs 15 residues. The CDR3 sequence: CASSFGGANTGELFF. In nucleotides, the CDR3 is TGTGCCAGCAGTTTTGGAGGTGCGAACACCGGGGAGCTGTTTTTT.

This clone was detected a few times. This chain joins TRBV28 and TRBJ2-2, with TRBD2 matching over 9 bases. The CDR3 covers 18 residues. Germline loops: CDR1 MDHEN, CDR2 SYDVKM. Trimming at V came to 6 bases and at J to 5 bases, leaving 16 bases not matched to a gene. CDR3 residues: CASRPLARLAGRTGELFF. CDR3 in DNA: TGTGCCAGCAGACCCCTAGCCAGGCTAGCGGGAAGAACCGGGGAGCTGTTTTTT.

This chain links TRBV15 with TRBJ1-5; unclear D gene. The CDR3 is 12 amino acids. The ends were cut back, 6 bases at V and 2 bases at J, with 5 bases in the middle. Germline CDR1 and CDR2: LNHNV and YYDKDF (reference sequence). CDR3 loop: CATRAGNQPQHF. Here the CDR3 DNA reads TGTGCCACCAGAGCCGGCAATCAGCCCCAGCATTTT.

A few counts support this clone. The chain has TRBV15 and TRBJ2-4; a possible D gene is TRBD1 (5 bases). The V end lost 0 bases, the J end lost 8 bases, and 14 bases lay between the germline ends. The CDR3 is made up of 15 amino acids. Per germline, CDR1 LNHNV and CDR2 YYDKDF (reference sequence). CDR3 sequence reads: CATSRDRGLWDIQYF. Written as DNA, the CDR3 is TGTGCCACCAGCAGAGATAGGGGCCTCTGGGACATTCAGTACTTC.

This chain joins TRBV6-5 and TRBJ2-7, with 9 bases matching TRBD2. The germline CDR1 and CDR2 sequences are MNHEY and SVGAGI. The CDR3 extends over 15 amino acids. V trimming: 3 bases; J trimming: 2 bases; junction bases outside the gene matches: 5. As DNA, the CDR3 is TGTGCCAGCAGTTATAGCGGGAGAGGGACCTACGAGCAGTACTTC. It translates to CASSYSGRGTYEQYF.

The chain carries TRBV15 and TRBJ2-1, with 8 positions matching TRBD2. The CDR3 contains 16 residues. Losses at the gene ends were 0 bases for V and 4 bases for J; bases not matched to a gene: 5. CDR1 is LNHNV and CDR2 is YYDKDF in the germline V gene (reference sequence). The CDR3 coding sequence is TGTGCCACCAGCAGAGAAGCGGGAGTAACATACAATGAGCAGTTCTTC. This gives the protein CATSREAGVTYNEQFF.

As DNA, the CDR3 is TGTGCCAGCAGGGTAGGTGGAGGGAACAATGGCTACACCTTC. As protein: CASRVGGGNNGYTF. The J gene is TRBJ1-2, the V gene TRBV28; D remains ambiguous. This CDR3 is built from 14 residues. V lost 6 bases and J 6 bases, leaving 17 bases between the germline ends. Germline loops: CDR1 MDHEN, CDR2 SYDVKM.

Only a few counts were recorded for this clone. Because it lacks the conserved phenylalanine or tryptophan at the end, this CDR3 is likely a read error. It is unclear where the CDR3 begins or ends on the DNA, so no DNA is shown, and the CDR3 is as TCRdb lists it. This chain connects TRBV25-1 to TRBJ2-7; TRBD1 is the table's D call and was not checked against the DNA. The germline V gene encodes CDR1 MGHDK and CDR2 SYGVNS. Termini included, the CDR3 measures 11 amino acids. The CDR3 loop reads CASSAPPGQGD.

In its sample, this clone was seen once. The rearrangement uses TRBV4-1 and TRBJ2-1, with D uncertain. This CDR3 has 16 amino acids. Trimming took off 1 base at V and 0 bases at J, with 10 bases between the two ends. The V gene's germline CDR1 is MGHRA and CDR2 YSYEKL. The CDR3 sequence: CASSQVEVGSYNEQFF. In DNA, the CDR3 is TGCGCCAGCAGCCAAGTCGAAGTCGGCTCCTACAATGAGCAGTTCTTC.

V usage is TRBV9 and J usage is TRBJ2-5; the match to TRBD1 covers 7 bases. CDR3 length: 14 residues. Trimming cost V 0 bases and J 4 bases; bases outside gene matches: 3. Germline V gives CDR1 SGDLS, CDR2 YYNGEE. The CDR3 DNA sequence: TGTGCCAGCAGCGTAGAGTCAGGGGGAGAGACCCAGTACTTC. Amino acid sequence: CASSVESGGETQYF.

This clone was seen more than once but under ten times. The chain uses TRBV7-3 and TRBJ2-4; 7 bases agree with TRBD1. V lost 4 bases to trimming and J lost 0 bases; unmatched junction nucleotides: 18. This CDR3 has 20 amino acids. CDR1 and CDR2 from the germline V gene are SGHTA and FQGTGA. CDR3 residues: CASSSAPPGQSLLAKNIQYF. CDR3 DNA: TGTGCCAGCAGCTCAGCACCCCCGGGACAGTCTCTTCTAGCCAAAAACATTCAGTACTTC.

The rearrangement uses TRBV19 and TRBJ2-7; D unclear. Germline CDR1 LNHDA, CDR2 SQIVND (reference sequence). With 3 bases removed from V and 0 bases from J, the gap between germline ends came to 9 bases. This CDR3 is built from 14 residues. CDR3 residues: CASSIDSSSYEQYF. The CDR3 bases are TGTGCCAGTAGTATCGACTCGAGCTCCTACGAGCAGTACTTC. Together with reference TRBV19 and TRBJ2-7, the CDR3 gives the full variable domain: DGGITQSPKYLFRKEGQNVTLSCEQNLNHDAMYWYRQDPGQGLRLIYYSQIVNDFQKGDIAEGYSVSREKKESFPLTVTSAQKNPTAFYLCASSIDSSSYEQYFGPGTRLTVT.

The chain has TRBV24-1 and TRBJ2-2; TRBD2 agrees at 14 bases. Germline CDR1 reads KGHDR; CDR2 reads SFDVKD. The J segment lost 2 bases and the V segment lost 3 bases, leaving 4 bases of the junction unmatched. This CDR3 is built from 18 residues. CDR3 region: CATSDPGTSGSNTGELFF. The CDR3, as DNA: TGTGCCACCAGTGATCCAGGGACTAGCGGGAGTAACACCGGGGAGCTGTTTTTT.

There are a few counts of this clone. This chain connects TRBV19 to TRBJ1-5; 11 bases fit TRBD1. Germline-derived CDR1 and CDR2 are LNHDA and SQIVND (reference sequence). The CDR3 runs to 14 residues. V lost 7 bases to trimming and J lost 4 bases; unmatched junction nucleotides: 3. CDR3 sequence (DNA): TGTGCCAGTAATCGGGACAGGGGGAATCAGCCCCAGCATTTT. This sequence encodes CASNRDRGNQPQHF.

The J gene is TRBJ2-1, the V gene TRBV10-3, with no clear D. The CDR3 totals 14 residues. CDR1 is ENHRY, CDR2 SYGVKD, per germline. Trimming shortened V by 2 bases and J by 7 bases, and 12 bases separated the two germline ends. CDR3 protein: CAISEPVSFNEQFF. The CDR3 DNA sequence: TGTGCCATCAGTGAGCCCGTTAGCTTTAATGAGCAGTTCTTC.

The rearrangement links TRBV10-3 to TRBJ1-2, with a tentative D call TRBD1 (6 bases). Germline V gene data show CDR1 as ENHRY and CDR2 as SYGVKD. The CDR3 totals 14 residues. With 11 bases removed from V and 2 bases from J, the gap between germline ends came to 18 bases. As DNA, the CDR3 is TGTGCCTCAGCCCCGGGGGGGGCGAACTATGGCTACACCTTC. It encodes CASAPGGANYGYTF.

The chain uses TRBV4-1 and TRBJ2-7, with 15 bases that match TRBD2. CDR3 length: 15 residues. Germline CDR1 and CDR2: MGHRA and YSYEKL. V lost 4 bases, J lost 2 bases, and 0 bases stayed unmatched. The CDR3 region is CASSRTSGRAYEQYF. DNA of the CDR3: TGCGCCAGCAGCCGGACTAGCGGGAGGGCCTACGAGCAGTACTTC.

V usage is TRBV5-1 and J usage is TRBJ1-3, with 10 bases fitting TRBD1. This CDR3 is 14 amino acids long. The trim removed 7 bases at V and 2 bases at J, leaving 3 bases unmatched. In germline, CDR1 is SGHRS, CDR2 YFSETQ. DNA for the CDR3: TGCGCCAGCGGACAGGGGGTGACTGGAAACACCATATATTTT. It specifies CASGQGVTGNTIYF.

The rearrangement joins TRBV5-1 to TRBJ1-2; 7 bases map to TRBD1. V shed 1 base and J 3 bases; nucleotides not matched to a gene: 9. The length of the CDR3 is 16 residues. Germline V gives CDR1 SGHRS, CDR2 YFSETQ. The CDR3 DNA reads as TGCGCCAGCAGCTTGAATGGAGGGGGCGTCGACTATGGCTACACCTTC. Residues: CASSLNGGGVDYGYTF.

The chain has TRBV3-1 (or the pseudogene TRBV3-2) and TRBJ2-5; weak D call: TRBD1 (6 bases). CDR1 is LGHDT, CDR2 YNNKEL, per germline (reference sequence). V dropped 0 bases and J dropped 5 bases, with 16 bases sitting between them. CDR3 size: 16 residues. This CDR3 reads CASSQDSQGWGETQYF. The CDR3 region has the DNA TGTGCCAGCAGCCAAGACTCTCAGGGGTGGGGGGAGACCCAGTACTTC.

This sequence joins TRBV5-1 and TRBJ1-2; 9 nucleotides align to TRBD1. The ends lost 4 bases at V and 4 bases at J; junction bases unmatched: 5. This CDR3 contains 14 residues. CDR1 is SGHRS and CDR2 is YFSETQ in the germline V gene. CDR3 DNA sequence: TGCGCCAGCAGCGAGGACAGGGGTGGCTATGGCTACACCTTC. It is translated as CASSEDRGGYGYTF. Based on the CDR3 plus reference TRBV5-1 and TRBJ1-2, the full variable domain is KAGVTQTPRYLIKTRGQQVTLSCSPISGHRSVSWYQQTPGQGLQFLFEYFSETQRNKGNFPGRFSGRQFSNSRSEMNVSTLELGDSALYLCASSEDRGGYGYTFGSGTRLTVV.

The chain uses TRBV6-1 and TRBJ2-5, with 15 bases that match TRBD2. Per the germline V gene, CDR1 is MNHNS and CDR2 is SASEGT. Trimming removed 4 bases from V and 4 bases from J; junction bases left unmatched: 4. CDR3 size: 16 residues. CDR3 DNA sequence: TGTGCCAGCAGTGTTCGGACTAGCGGGAGGGGAGAGACCCAGTACTTC. Translating gives CASSVRTSGRGETQYF.